This entry is about one TCR beta chain. This clone's antigen is unknown. No much larger clonotype is one base removed from it; base qualities were not supplied. V loses 5 bases at its end and J loses 5 bases; junction bases beyond the gene matches: 8. Taken from cysteine to phenylalanine, the CDR3 has 16 residues. Only CDR3 DNA is held: 48 bases, read in frame from base 1. According to the germline V gene, CDR1 reads SGHVS and CDR2 reads FQNEAQ. This specimen comes from a study of shared clonotypes between healthy human individuals (dated by TCRdb to 2019 to 2021). Turning to the overall study: The cohort comprised two women and three men aged 18 to 49 years. For each donor, CD4 naive and CD4 memory were each given three plates, CD8 naive was given two plates, and CD8 memory was given one plate. Blood TCR repertoires of four to six healthy adults were deeply sequenced to estimate repertoire size and the extent of clonotype sharing between individuals. Different laboratories and diverse techniques were used to prepare libraries and sequence TCR repertoires, to increase sequencing depth and limit assay-specific biases. Each donor's leukapheresis produced roughly between roughly 0.85 and 10 billion PBMCs.

Using the deep immunoSEQ assay, TCR CDR3 regions were amplified from genomic DNA by multiplex PCR. For each cell subset, the extracted genomic DNA was distributed evenly across all wells of several immunoSEQ 96-well plates, and each plate served as one replicate. Each replicate PCR for sorted subsets received around 200 ng genomic DNA, equal to some 32,000 T cell genomes. Purified libraries were measured with a Qubit 3.0 fluorometer, size-checked on a Bioanalyzer 2100, and measured again with the KAPA Library Quantification kit. A separate single-read 150-cycle Illumina NextSeq 550 flow cell was used to sequence each immunoSEQ 96-well plate. In the source study's methods: The immunoSEQ output contained only junctional sequences without quality scores, so filtering could not match that applied to full-length reads. To assign V/J genes and CDR3, sequences were annotated using PyIR, a Python wrapper for IgBLAST v1.9, with IMGT germline references. Any read was removed if the V/J assignment was weak (E-value above 1e-6), the CDR3 was missing, or the read contained stop codons, out-of-frame junctions, or ambiguous translated residues. V3J clonotypes were defined by identical inferred V gene, J gene, and CDR3 amino acid sequence. The percentage overlap between two repertoires was calculated by dividing the number of shared unique clonotypes by the size of the smaller repertoire. Richness of each repertoire was evaluated using RTK rarefaction, the Chao1 estimator, and Recon v2.1 estimates of unobserved clonotypes. Generation probabilities were computed with OLGA for all TCRbeta clonotypes obtained by the gDNA method from a few donors. In its TCRdb copy, this immuneACCESS table keeps in-frame sequences only and misses some clones. Where compared with another copy, unresolved V genes explain less than half of these, and the others have no known cause. That table is the source of V, J and clone size, and D and trimming were worked out from the DNA. The sample table holds approximately 600,000 clones, of which approximately 96% were seen once. Together, the top ten hold approximately 0.12% of the sample.

What the authors observed across the whole study: Only blood was sampled, and tissue TCR repertoires likely differ from those in blood. Estimated clonotype richness was generally larger for naive than for memory subsets. When a few donors were compared, the shared fraction of clonotypes was around 5.1% for naive CD4, 3.5% to 4% for naive CD8, more than 2% for memory CD4, and less than 0.5% for memory CD8. Compared with non-shared clonotypes, the clonotypes found in all four sorted-subset donors had higher generation probabilities. Because the study included only a small number of donors, the genetic and exposure-history diversity represented was limited. Pairwise subsampling indicated that sequencing depth was expected to affect the degree of clonotype sharing among donors. Incomplete sequencing was indicated by rarefaction of sorted-subset datasets, despite the large sequencing depth.

CD8 naive samples were CD45RO-negative cells positively selected for CCR7, giving a CD45RA+CCR7+ population that excluded TemRA cells. The donors were healthy, HIV-negative adults with no recently reported acute infections or vaccinations. Only Caucasian adults living in Nashville, Tennessee, USA were represented among the donors. Blood was collected by leukapheresis, and PBMCs were isolated by Ficoll-Histopaque density gradient centrifugation and then cryopreserved in liquid nitrogen vapor phase. Purity and quantity of every magnetically sorted T cell population were checked by analytical flow cytometry. Genomic DNA was isolated from each sorted fraction and quantified by UV absorbance on a Nanodrop 2000c.

Material: naive CD8+ T cells sorted from blood. The cell subset or site tag for this specimen amounts to: CD45RA+CCR7+. Recombination joined TRBV7-8 with TRBJ1-5; 11 junctional bases match TRBD1. This TCR came from a woman in her thirties in good health. The CDR3 region has the sequence CASSDRDRGIDQPQHF. The nucleotide sequence is TGTGCCAGCAGCGACCGGGACAGGGGGATTGATCAGCCCCAGCATTTT.